Given below is one T cell receptor beta chain in context. What it binds is unknown. The sample is drawn from a study of OX40 agonist ivuxolimab in advanced cancers. In the study overall: Patients received the agonistic anti-OX40 (CD134) antibody ivuxolimab. One hepatocellular carcinoma and two cutaneous melanoma patients partially responded.

Clones were read by immunoSEQ multiplex PCR, and TCRdb kept only the in-frame ones, dropping some. Found here are under 85,000 clones, 65% to 90% of them singletons; the top ten hold 2.5% to 3.5%. Overall study findings and caveats: There were also nonresponders showing low normalized T-cell clonal expansion.

This CDR3 spans 15 amino acids. V lost 10 bases to trimming and J lost 0 bases, with 17 bases between them. Germline CDR1 is ENHRY and CDR2 is SYGVKD. The sample in question was CD4+ or CD8+ T cells sorted from blood, obtained in a trial of the OX40 agonist ivuxolimab. The rearrangement uses TRBV10-3 and TRBJ2-3; no firm D call. The TCR originated in an adult with an advanced solid tumor such as melanoma, head and neck, liver or kidney cancer. The chain's CDR3 is CATLTGEPSTDTQYF. The CDR3 nucleotides read TGTGCCACCTTGACTGGAGAGCCTAGCACAGATACGCAGTATTTT.